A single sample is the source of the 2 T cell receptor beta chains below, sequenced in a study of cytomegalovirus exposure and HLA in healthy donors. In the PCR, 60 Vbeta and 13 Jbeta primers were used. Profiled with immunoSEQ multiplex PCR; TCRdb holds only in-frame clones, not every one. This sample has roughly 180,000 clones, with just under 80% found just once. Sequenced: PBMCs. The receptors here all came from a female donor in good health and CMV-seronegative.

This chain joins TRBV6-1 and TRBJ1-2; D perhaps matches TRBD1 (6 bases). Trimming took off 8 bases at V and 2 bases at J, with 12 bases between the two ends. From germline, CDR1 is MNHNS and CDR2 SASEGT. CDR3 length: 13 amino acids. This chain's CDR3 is CASRTGPNYGYTF. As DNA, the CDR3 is TGTGCCAGCCGCACAGGGCCCAACTATGGCTACACCTTC.

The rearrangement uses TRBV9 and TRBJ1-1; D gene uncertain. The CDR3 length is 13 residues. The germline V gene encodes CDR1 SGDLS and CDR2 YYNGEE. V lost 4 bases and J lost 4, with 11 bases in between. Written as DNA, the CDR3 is TGTGCCAGCAGCTCACCACCCGGCACTGAAGCTTTCTTT. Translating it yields CASSSPPGTEAFF.